This TCR beta chain was sequenced during a study of cytotoxic CD8 clonotypes in ibrutinib-treated CLL. CDR3 length: 13 residues. Germline CDR1 and CDR2: SNHLY and FYNNEI. Trimming took 4 bases from V and 5 from J, leaving 9 bases between them. TCRdb keeps only in-frame clones here, not all; method: immunoSEQ multiplex PCR. The sample has 15,000 or so clones; around three fifths are singletons. This clone was seen only once. The sequence was collected from a human donor with chronic lymphocytic leukemia. Sequences were derived from PBMCs, sampled after 12 months of ibrutinib treatment. The rearrangement joins TRBV2 to TRBJ2-1; D is possibly TRBD2 (5 bases). The chain's CDR3 is CASSVQRNNEQFF. In DNA, the CDR3 is TGTGCCAGCAGTGTTCAGCGGAACAATGAGCAGTTCTTC.